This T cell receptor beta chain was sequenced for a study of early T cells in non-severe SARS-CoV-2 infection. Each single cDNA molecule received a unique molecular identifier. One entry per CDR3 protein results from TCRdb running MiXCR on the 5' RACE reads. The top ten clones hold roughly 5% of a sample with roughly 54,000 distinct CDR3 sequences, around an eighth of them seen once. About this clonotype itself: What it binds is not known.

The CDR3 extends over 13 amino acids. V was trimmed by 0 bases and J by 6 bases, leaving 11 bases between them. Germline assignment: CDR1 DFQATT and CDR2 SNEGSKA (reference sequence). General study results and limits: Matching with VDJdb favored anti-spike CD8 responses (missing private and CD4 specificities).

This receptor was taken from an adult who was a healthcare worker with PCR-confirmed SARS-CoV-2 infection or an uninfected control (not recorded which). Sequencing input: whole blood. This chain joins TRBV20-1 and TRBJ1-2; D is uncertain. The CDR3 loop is CSARDLRSHGYTF. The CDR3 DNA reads TGCAGTGCTAGAGATCTCCGCTCCCATGGCTACACCTTC.